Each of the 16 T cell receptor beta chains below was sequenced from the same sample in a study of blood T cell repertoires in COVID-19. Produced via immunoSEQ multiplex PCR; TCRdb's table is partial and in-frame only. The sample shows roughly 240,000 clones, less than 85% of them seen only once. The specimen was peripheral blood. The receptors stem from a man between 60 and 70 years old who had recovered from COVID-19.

The CDR3 loop is CASSTRQGRTDEQFF. The DNA for the CDR3 is TGTGCCAGCAGCACCCGACAGGGACGTACCGATGAGCAGTTCTTC. This sequence joins TRBV7-8 and TRBJ2-1; 7 bases are a match to TRBD1. Germline assignment: CDR1 SGHVS and CDR2 FQNEAQ. J lost 8 bases, V lost 5 bases, and 12 bases had no gene match. The CDR3 covers 15 residues.

CDR3 sequence (DNA): TGTGCCAGCTCACCAATTGACGGGGGAAGCACCGGGGAGCTGTTTTTT. This codes for CASSPIDGGSTGELFF. This chain connects TRBV18 to TRBJ2-2, with a weak D call TRBD2 (6 bases). Germline CDR1 reads KGHSH; CDR2 reads LQKENI. There are 16 residues in the CDR3. The germline V and J ends were trimmed by 2 bases and 4 bases, with 14 bases remaining between them. Supplemented by reference TRBV18 and TRBJ2-2, the full variable domain reads NAGVMQNPRHLVRRRGQEARLRCSPMKGHSHVYWYRQLPEEGLKFMVYLQKENIIDESGMPKERFSAEFPKEGPSILRIQQVVRGDSAAYFCASSPIDGGSTGELFFGEGSRLTVL.

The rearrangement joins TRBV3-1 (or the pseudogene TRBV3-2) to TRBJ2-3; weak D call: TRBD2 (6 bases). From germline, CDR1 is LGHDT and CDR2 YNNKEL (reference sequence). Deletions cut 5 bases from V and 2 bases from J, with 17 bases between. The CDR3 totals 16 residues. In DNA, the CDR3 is TGTGCCAGCAGCTCACCCGGGACTCTGGTCACAGATACGCAGTATTTT. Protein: CASSSPGTLVTDTQYF.

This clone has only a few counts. The CDR3 sequence is CASKGTSNTGELFF. The DNA of the CDR3 is TGTGCCAGCAAAGGGACTAGTAACACCGGGGAGCTGTTTTTT. The gene calls are TRBV2 and TRBJ2-2, with TRBD2 matching over 8 bases. Trimming at V came to 7 bases and at J to 2 bases, leaving 3 bases not matched to a gene. Germline CDR1 SNHLY, CDR2 FYNNEI. The CDR3 sequence is 14 residues long.

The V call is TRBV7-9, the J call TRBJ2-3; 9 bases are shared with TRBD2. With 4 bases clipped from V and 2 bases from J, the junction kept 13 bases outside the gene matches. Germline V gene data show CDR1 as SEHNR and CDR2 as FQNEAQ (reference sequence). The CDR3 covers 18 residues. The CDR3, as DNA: TGTGCCAGCAGCTCAATGGGGGGTCTAGCGGGGCTCACAGATACGCAGTATTTT. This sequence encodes CASSSMGGLAGLTDTQYF.

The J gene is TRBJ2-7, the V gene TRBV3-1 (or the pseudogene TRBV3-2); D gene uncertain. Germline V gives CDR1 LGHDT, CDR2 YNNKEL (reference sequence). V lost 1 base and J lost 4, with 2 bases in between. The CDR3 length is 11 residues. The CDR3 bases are TGTGCCAGCAGCCAAGCATACGAGCAGTACTTC. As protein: CASSQAYEQYF.

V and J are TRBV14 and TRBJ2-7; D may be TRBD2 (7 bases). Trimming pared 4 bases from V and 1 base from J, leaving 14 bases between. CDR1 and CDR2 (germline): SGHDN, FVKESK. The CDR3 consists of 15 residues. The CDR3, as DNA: TGTGCCAGCAGCCCGTGGGGGGGACATTCCTACGAGCAGTACTTC. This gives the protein CASSPWGGHSYEQYF.

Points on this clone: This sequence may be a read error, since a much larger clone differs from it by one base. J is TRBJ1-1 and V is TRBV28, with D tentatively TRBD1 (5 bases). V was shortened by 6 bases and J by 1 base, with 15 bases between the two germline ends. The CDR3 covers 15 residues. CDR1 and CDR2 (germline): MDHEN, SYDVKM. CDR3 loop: CASSSRQTANTEAFF. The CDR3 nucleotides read TGTGCCAGCAGCTCACGACAGACAGCGAACACTGAAGCTTTCTTT.

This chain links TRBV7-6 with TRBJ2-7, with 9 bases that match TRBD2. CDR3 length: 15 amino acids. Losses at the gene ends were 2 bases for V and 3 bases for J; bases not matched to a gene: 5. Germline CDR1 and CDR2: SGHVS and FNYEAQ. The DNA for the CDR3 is TGTGCCAGCAGCTTAACCGGGACTAGCAACTACGAGCAGTACTTC. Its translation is CASSLTGTSNYEQYF.

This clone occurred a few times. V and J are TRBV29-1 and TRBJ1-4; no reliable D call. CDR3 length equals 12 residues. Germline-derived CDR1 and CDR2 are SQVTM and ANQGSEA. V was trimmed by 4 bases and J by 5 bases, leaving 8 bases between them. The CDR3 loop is CSVGRNNEKLFF. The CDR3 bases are TGCAGCGTTGGGAGGAACAATGAAAAACTGTTTTTT.

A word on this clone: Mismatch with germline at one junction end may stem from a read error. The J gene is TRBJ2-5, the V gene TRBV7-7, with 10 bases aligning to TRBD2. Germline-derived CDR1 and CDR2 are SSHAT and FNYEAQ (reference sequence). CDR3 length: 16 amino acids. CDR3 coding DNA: TGTGCTAGCAGCCCCAACGCCCTAGCGGGAGCTGGGACCCAGTACTTC. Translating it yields CASSPNALAGAGTQYF.

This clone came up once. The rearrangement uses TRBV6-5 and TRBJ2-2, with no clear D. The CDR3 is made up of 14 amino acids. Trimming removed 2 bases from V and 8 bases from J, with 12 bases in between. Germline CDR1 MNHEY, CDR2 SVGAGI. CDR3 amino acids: CASSYGQVPGELFF. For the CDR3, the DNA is TGTGCCAGCAGTTACGGCCAGGTCCCTGGGGAGCTGTTTTTT.

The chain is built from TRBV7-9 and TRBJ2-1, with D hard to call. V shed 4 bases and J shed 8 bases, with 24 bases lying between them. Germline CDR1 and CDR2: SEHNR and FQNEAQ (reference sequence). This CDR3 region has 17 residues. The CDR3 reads CASSSSRDRLPSDEQFF. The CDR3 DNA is TGTGCCAGCAGCTCCTCTAGAGACCGCCTACCTTCCGATGAGCAGTTCTTC.

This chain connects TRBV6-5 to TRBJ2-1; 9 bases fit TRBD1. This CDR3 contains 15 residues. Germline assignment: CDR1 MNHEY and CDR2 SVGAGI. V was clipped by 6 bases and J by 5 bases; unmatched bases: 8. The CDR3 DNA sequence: TGTGCCAGCAGCCAGGACAGGGGTATCAACAATGAGCAGTTCTTC. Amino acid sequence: CASSQDRGINNEQFF.

CDR3 sequence (DNA): TGTGCCAGCAGTGAAGTTCGAGGGCCTGAGCAGTTCTTC. Protein: CASSEVRGPEQFF. The chain couples TRBV6-1 to TRBJ2-1; maybe TRBD2 (5 bases). The CDR3 has 13 residues. V lost 1 base, J lost 9 bases, and 10 bases lay in between. Germline V CDR1 and CDR2: MNHNS, SASEGT.

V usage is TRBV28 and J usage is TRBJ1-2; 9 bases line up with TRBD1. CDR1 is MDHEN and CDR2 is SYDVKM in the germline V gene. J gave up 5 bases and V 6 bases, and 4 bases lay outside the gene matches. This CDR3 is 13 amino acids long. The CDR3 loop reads CASRSQGAYGYTF. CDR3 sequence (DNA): TGTGCCAGCAGGTCACAGGGGGCGTATGGCTACACCTTC.